The 4 T cell receptor beta chains below all came from one sample that was sequenced in a study of Ad26.COV2.S vaccination and SARS-CoV-2 variants. TCRdb's copy holds only in-frame clones and misses some; the assay was immunoSEQ multiplex PCR. This sample carries over 90,000 clones, roughly 75% of them seen once, and the ten largest clones take approximately 15%. The starting material was peripheral blood, obtained after recovery from COVID-19. Every receptor here comes from a human donor who had recovered from COVID-19.

The V gene is TRBV11-2, the J gene TRBJ2-7, with TRBD2 matching 8 bases. Germline V lookup: CDR1 SGHAT, CDR2 FQNNGV. V was pared by 6 bases and J by 0 bases, with 7 bases of the junction left unmatched. This CDR3 region has 15 residues. The CDR3 DNA reads TGTGCCAGCAGAAGGCCGGGGGGGCACTCCTACGAGCAGTACTTC. It translates to CASRRPGGHSYEQYF.

The chain links TRBV4-1 to TRBJ2-5; 9 bases agree with TRBD2. Germline V gene sequence: CDR1 MGHRA, CDR2 YSYEKL. Unmatched junction bases numbered 11, after V lost 3 bases and J lost 6 bases. The CDR3 has 16 amino acids. The CDR3 loop is CASSHRTSAGRKTQYF. CDR3 DNA sequence: TGCGCCAGCAGCCATCGGACTAGCGCGGGTAGGAAGACCCAGTACTTC.

The chain links TRBV11-2 to TRBJ2-7, with D unresolved. The V end was cut by 1 base, the J end by 6 bases, with 4 bases between. CDR3 length: 11 residues. Germline assignment: CDR1 SGHAT and CDR2 FQNNGV. CDR3 region: CASSLVFEQYF. In nucleotides, the CDR3 is TGTGCCAGCAGCTTAGTTTTCGAGCAGTACTTC.

This chain links TRBV5-1 with TRBJ2-2; TRBD2 is a possible D gene (5 bases). Trimming shortened V by 3 bases and J by 6 bases, and 15 bases separated the two germline ends. The germline gives CDR1 SGHRS, CDR2 YFSETQ. The CDR3 length is 15 residues. CDR3 region: CASSSDSLVAGELFF. CDR3 nucleotides: TGCGCCAGCAGCTCGGACTCTTTGGTTGCCGGGGAGCTGTTTTTT.